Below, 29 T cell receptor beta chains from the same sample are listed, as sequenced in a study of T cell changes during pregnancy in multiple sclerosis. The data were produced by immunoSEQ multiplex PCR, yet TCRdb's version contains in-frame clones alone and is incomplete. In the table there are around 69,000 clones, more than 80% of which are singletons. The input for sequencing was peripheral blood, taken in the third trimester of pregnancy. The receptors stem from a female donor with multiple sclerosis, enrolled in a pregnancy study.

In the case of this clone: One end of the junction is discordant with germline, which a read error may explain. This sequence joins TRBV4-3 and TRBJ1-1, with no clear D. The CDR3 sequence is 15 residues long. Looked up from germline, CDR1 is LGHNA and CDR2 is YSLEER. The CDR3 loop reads CANSQDDLAGLGAFF. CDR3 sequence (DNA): TGCGCCAACAGCCAAGACGATTTAGCTGGGTTGGGAGCTTTCTTT.

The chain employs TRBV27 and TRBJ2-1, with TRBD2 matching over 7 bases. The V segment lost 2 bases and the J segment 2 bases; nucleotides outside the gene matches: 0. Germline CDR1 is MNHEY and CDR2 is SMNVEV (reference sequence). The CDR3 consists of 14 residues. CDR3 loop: CASSLSGTYNEQFF. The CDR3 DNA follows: TGTGCCAGCAGTTTAAGCGGGACCTACAATGAGCAGTTCTTC.

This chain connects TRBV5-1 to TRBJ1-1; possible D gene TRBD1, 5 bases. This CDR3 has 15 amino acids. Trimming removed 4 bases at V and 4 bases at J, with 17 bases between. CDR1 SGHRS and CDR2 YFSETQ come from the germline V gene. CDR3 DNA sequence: TGCGCCAGCAGCATAACCGACAGTTCGGGCACTGAAGCTTTCTTT. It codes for CASSITDSSGTEAFF.

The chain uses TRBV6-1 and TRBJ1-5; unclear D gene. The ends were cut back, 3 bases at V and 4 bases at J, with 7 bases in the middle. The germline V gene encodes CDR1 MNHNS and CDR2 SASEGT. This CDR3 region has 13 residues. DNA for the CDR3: TGTGCCAGCAGTGATCAGGCAAATCAGCCCCAGCATTTT. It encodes CASSDQANQPQHF.

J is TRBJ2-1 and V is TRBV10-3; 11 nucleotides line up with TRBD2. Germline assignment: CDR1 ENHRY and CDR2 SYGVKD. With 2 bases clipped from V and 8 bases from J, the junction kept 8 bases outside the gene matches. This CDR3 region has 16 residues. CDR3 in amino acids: CAISEPEVAGGYEQFF. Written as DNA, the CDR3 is TGTGCCATCAGTGAGCCCGAGGTAGCGGGAGGGTATGAGCAGTTCTTC.

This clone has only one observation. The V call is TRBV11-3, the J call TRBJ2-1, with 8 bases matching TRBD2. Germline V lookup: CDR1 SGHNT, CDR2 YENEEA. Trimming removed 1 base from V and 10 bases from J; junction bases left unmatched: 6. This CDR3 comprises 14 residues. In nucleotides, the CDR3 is TGTGCCAGCAGCTTAGTGAGGACTAGCCACGAGCAGTTCTTC. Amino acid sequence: CASSLVRTSHEQFF.

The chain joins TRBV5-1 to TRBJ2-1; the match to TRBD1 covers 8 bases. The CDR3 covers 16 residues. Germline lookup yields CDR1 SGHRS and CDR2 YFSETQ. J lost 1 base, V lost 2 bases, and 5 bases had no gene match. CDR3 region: CASSLLTGGSYNEQFF. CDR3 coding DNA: TGCGCCAGCAGCTTACTTACAGGGGGTTCCTACAATGAGCAGTTCTTC. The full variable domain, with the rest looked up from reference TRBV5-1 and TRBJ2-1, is KAGVTQTPRYLIKTRGQQVTLSCSPISGHRSVSWYQQTPGQGLQFLFEYFSETQRNKGNFPGRFSGRQFSNSRSEMNVSTLELGDSALYLCASSLLTGGSYNEQFFGPGTRLTVL.

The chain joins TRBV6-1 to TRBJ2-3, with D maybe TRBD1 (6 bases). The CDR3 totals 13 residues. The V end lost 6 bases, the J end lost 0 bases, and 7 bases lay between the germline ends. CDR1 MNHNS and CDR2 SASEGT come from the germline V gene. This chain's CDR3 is CASRGQSTDTQYF. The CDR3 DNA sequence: TGTGCCAGCAGAGGACAGAGCACAGATACGCAGTATTTT.

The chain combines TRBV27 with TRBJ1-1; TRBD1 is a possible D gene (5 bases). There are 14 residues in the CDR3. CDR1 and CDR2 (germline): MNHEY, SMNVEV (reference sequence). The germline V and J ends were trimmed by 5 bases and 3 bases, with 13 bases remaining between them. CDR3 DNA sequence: TGTGCCAGCAGTCCAGGCGGGGGAGACACTGAAGCTTTCTTT. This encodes CASSPGGGDTEAFF.

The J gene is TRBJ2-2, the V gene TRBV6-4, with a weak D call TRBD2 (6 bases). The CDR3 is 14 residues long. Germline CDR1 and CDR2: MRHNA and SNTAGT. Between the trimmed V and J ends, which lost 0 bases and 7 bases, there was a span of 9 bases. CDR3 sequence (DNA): TGTGCCAGCAGTGACTCCTTGGAGGGCGGGGAGCTGTTTTTT. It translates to CASSDSLEGGELFF.

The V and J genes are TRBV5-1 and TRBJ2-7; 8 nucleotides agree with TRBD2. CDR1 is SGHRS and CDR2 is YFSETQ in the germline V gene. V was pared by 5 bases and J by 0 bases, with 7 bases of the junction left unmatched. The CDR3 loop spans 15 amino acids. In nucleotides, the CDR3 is TGCGCCAGCAGTTCGGGCGGGAGGAACTCCTACGAGCAGTACTTC. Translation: CASSSGGRNSYEQYF.

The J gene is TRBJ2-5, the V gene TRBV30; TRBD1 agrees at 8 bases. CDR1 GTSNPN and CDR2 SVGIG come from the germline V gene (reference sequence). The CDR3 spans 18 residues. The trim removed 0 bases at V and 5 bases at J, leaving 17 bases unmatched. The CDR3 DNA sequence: TGTGCCTGGAGTGTATTGAACTACCGACAGGGGATCTGGGAGACCCAGTACTTC. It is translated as CAWSVLNYRQGIWETQYF.

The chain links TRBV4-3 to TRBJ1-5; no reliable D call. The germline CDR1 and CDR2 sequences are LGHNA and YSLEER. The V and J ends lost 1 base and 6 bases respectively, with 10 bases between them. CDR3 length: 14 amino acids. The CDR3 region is CASSQASGGQPQHF. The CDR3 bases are TGCGCCAGCAGCCAAGCCTCGGGAGGTCAGCCCCAGCATTTT.

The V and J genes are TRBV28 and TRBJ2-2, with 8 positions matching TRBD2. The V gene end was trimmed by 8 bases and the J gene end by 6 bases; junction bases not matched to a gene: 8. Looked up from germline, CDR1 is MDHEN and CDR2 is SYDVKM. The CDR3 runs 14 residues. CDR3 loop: CASGASGHSGELFF. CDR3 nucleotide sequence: TGTGCCAGCGGGGCTAGCGGGCATTCCGGGGAGCTGTTTTTT.

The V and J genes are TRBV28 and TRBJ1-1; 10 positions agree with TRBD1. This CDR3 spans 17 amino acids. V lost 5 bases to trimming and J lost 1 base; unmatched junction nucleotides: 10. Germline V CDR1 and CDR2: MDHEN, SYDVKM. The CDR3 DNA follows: TGTGCCAGCAGTACCATGACAGGGGGCGAGGGGAACACTGAAGCTTTCTTT. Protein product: CASSTMTGGEGNTEAFF.

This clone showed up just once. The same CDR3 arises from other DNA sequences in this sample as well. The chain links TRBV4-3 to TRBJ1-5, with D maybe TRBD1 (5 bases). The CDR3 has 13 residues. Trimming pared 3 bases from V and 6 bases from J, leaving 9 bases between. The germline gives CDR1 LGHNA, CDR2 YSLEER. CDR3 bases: TGCGCCAGCAGCCAGGATAGGGGTCAGCCCCAGCATTTT. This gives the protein CASSQDRGQPQHF.

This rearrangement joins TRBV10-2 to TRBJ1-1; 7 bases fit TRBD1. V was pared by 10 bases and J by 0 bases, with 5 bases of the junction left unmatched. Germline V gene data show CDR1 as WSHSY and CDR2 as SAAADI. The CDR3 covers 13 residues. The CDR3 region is CATRQGLNTEAFF. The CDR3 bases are TGCGCCACCAGACAGGGCCTGAACACTGAAGCTTTCTTT.

CDR3 sequence reads: CASSPRGQGNTIYF. In DNA, the CDR3 is TGCGCCAGCAGCCCGAGGGGGCAAGGAAACACCATATATTTT. The chain couples TRBV5-1 to TRBJ1-3; the match to TRBD1 covers 7 bases. Germline values: CDR1 SGHRS, CDR2 YFSETQ. Trimming at V came to 4 bases and at J to 4 bases, leaving 5 bases not matched to a gene. This CDR3 is built from 14 residues.

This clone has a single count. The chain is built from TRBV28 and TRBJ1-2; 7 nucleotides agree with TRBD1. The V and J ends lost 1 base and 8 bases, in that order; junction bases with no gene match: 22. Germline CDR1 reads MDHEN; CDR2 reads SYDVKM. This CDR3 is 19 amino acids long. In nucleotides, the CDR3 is TGTGCCAGCAGTTTATTTGTACGGAACAGGGGCCCCCTCATGAGAGGCTACACCTTC. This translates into CASSLFVRNRGPLMRGYTF.

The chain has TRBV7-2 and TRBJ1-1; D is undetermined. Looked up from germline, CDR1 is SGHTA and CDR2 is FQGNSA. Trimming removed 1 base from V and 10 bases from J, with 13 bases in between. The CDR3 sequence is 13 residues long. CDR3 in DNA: TGTGCCAGCAGCTTAGACACCCCTTCTGCAGCTTTCTTT. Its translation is CASSLDTPSAAFF.

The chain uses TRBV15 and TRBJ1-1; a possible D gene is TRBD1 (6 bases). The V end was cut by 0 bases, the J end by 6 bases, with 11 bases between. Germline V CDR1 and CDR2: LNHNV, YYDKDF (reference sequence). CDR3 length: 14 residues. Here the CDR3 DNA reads TGTGCCACCAGCAGAGATCCAGGGGCCGCTGAAGCTTTCTTT. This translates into CATSRDPGAAEAFF.

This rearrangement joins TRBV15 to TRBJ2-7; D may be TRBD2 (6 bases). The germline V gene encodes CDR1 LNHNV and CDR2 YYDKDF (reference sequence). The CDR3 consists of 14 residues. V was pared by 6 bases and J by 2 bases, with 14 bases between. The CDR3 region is CATSPGGVPYEQYF. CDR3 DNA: TGTGCCACCAGTCCCGGAGGGGTCCCCTACGAGCAGTACTTC.

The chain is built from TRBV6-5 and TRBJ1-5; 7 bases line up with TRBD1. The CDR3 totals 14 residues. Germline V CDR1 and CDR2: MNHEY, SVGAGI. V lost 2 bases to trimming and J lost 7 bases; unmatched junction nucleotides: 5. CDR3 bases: TGTGCCAGCAGTTACACGCTAGGGGGCCAGCCCCAGCATTTT. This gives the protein CASSYTLGGQPQHF.

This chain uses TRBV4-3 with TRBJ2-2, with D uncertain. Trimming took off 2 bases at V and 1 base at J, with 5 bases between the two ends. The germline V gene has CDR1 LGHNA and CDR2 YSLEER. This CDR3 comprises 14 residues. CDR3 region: CASSQNRNTGELFF. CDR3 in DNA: TGCGCCAGCAGCCAAAACAGGAACACCGGGGAGCTGTTTTTT.

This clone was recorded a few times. The CDR3 nucleotides read TGTGCCGGAGACAGGGAGTTAGCTGAAGCTTTCTTT. As protein: CAGDRELAEAFF. This chain connects TRBV30 to TRBJ1-1; 7 bases fit TRBD1. This CDR3 contains 12 residues. In germline, CDR1 is GTSNPN, CDR2 SVGIG (reference sequence). With 8 bases clipped from V and 6 bases from J, the junction kept 9 bases outside the gene matches.

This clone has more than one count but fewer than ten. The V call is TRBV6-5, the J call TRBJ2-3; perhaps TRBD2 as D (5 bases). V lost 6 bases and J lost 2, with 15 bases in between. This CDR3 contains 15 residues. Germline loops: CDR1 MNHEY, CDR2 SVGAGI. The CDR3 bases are TGTGCCAGCAGCGCAAGGACTTCTAACACAGATACGCAGTATTTT. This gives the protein CASSARTSNTDTQYF.

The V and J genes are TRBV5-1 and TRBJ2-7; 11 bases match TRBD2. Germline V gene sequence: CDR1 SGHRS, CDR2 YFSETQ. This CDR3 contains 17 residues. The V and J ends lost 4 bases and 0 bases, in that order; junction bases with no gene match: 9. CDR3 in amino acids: CASSPGASGGSSYEQYF. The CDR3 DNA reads TGCGCCAGCAGCCCGGGGGCTAGCGGGGGGAGCTCCTACGAGCAGTACTTC.

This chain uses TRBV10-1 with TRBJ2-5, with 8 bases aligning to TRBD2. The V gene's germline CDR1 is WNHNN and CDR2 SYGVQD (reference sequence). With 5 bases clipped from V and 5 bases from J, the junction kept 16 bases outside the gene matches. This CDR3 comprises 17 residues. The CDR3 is CASSLSAGVAFQETQYF. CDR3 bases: TGCGCCAGCAGTCTTTCAGCGGGAGTGGCTTTTCAGGAGACCCAGTACTTC.

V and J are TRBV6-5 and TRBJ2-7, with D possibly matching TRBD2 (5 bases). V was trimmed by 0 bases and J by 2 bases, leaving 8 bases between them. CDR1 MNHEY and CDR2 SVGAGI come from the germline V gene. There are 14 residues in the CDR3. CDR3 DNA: TGTGCCAGCAGTTACTCGAGGGCTACCTACGAGCAGTACTTC. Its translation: CASSYSRATYEQYF.